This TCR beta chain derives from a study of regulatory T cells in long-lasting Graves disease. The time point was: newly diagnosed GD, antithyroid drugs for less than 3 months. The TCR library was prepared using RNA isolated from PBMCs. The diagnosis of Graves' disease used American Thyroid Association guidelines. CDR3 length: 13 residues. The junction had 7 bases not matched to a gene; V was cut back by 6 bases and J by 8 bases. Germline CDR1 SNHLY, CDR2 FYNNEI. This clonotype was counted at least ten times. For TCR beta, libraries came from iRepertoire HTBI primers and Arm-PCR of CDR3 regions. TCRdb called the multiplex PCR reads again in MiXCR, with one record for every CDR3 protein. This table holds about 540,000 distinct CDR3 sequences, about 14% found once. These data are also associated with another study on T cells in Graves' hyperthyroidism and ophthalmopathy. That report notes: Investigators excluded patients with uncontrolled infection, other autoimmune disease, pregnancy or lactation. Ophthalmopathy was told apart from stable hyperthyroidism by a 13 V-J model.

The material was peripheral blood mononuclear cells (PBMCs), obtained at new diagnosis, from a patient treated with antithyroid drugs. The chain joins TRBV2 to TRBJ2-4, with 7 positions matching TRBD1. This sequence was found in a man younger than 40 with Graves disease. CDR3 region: CASSPDRADIQYF. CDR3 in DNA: TGTGCCAGCAGCCCCGACAGGGCGGACATTCAGTACTTC.